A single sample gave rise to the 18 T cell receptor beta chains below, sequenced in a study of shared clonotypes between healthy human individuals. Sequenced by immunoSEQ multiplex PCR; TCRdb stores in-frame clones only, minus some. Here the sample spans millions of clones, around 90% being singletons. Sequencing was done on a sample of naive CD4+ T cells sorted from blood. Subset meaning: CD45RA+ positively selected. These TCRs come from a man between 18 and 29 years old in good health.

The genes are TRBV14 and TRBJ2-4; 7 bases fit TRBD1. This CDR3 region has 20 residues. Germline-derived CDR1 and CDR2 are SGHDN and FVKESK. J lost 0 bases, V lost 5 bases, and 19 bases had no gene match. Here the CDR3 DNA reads TGTGCCAGCAGCGGCCGACGACAGGGCGATGGCGGAAAAGCCAAAAACATTCAGTACTTC. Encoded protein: CASSGRRQGDGGKAKNIQYF.

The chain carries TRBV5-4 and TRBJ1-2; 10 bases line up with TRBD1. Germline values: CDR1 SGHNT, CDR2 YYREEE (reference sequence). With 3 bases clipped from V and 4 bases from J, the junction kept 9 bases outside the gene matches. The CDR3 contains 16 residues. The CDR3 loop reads CASSSRTGGTGYGYTF. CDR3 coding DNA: TGTGCCAGCAGCTCAAGGACAGGGGGAACGGGCTATGGCTACACCTTC.

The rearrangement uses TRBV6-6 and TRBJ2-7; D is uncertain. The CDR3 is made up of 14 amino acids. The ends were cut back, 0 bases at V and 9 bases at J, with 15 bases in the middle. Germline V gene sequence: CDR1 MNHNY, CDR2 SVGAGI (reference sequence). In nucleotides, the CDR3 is TGTGCCAGCAGTTACTCGATTTGGGTTCCAGGGCAGTACTTC. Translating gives CASSYSIWVPGQYF.

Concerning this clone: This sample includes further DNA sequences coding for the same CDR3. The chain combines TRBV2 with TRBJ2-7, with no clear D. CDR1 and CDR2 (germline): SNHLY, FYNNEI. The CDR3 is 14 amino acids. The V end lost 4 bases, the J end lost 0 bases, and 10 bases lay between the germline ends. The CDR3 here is CASSGTASSYEQYF. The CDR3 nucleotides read TGTGCCAGCAGTGGGACGGCAAGCTCCTACGAGCAGTACTTC.

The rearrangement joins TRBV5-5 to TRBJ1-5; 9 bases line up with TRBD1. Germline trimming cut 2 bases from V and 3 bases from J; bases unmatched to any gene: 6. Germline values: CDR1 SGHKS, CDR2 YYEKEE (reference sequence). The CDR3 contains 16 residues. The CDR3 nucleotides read TGTGCCAGCAGCTTTTTGGACAGGGGCAACAATCAGCCCCAGCATTTT. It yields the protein CASSFLDRGNNQPQHF. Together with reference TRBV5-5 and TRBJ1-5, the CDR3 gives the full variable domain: DAGVTQSPTHLIKTRGQQVTLRCSPISGHKSVSWYQQVLGQGPQFIFQYYEKEERGRGNFPDRFSARQFPNYSSELNVNALLLGDSALYLCASSFLDRGNNQPQHFGDGTRLSIL.

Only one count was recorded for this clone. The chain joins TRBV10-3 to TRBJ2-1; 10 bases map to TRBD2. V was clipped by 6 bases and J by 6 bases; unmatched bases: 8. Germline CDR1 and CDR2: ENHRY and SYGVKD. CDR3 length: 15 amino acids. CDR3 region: CAISPLAGVSNEQFF. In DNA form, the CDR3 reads TGTGCCATCAGCCCGCTAGCGGGAGTCTCCAATGAGCAGTTCTTC.

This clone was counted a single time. The CDR3 bases are TGTGCCAGCAGGGTTTCGGGGGCGAAAGGCTACACCTTC. It specifies CASRVSGAKGYTF. This chain joins TRBV6-1 and TRBJ1-2, with D maybe TRBD1 (6 bases). V lost 6 bases and J 8 bases, leaving 16 bases between the germline ends. The CDR3 spans 13 residues. Germline V gene lookup returns CDR1 MNHNS and CDR2 SASEGT.

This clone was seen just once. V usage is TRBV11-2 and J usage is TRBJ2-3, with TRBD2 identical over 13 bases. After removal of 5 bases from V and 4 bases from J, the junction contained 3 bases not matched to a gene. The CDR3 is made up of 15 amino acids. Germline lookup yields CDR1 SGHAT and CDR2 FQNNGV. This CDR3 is CASSLLAGGPDTQYF. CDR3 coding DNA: TGTGCCAGCAGCCTACTAGCGGGGGGGCCAGATACGCAGTATTTT.

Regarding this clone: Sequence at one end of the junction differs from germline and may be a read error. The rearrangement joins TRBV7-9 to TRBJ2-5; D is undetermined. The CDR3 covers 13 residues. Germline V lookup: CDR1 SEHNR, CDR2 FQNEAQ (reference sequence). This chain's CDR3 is CASSRTAREAQYF. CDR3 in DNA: TGTGCCAGCAGCCGGACGGCAAGAGAGGCCCAGTACTTC.

CDR3 bases: TGTGCCAGCAGTGTGGGCAGTAAATATGGCTACACCTTC. Amino acid sequence: CASSVGSKYGYTF. The chain recombines TRBV25-1 with TRBJ1-2; D gene unclear. The CDR3 totals 13 residues. Germline lookup yields CDR1 MGHDK and CDR2 SYGVNS. The V and J ends lost 4 bases and 5 bases respectively, with 11 bases between them.

The CDR3: CASSPALAVNYEQYF. The CDR3 DNA is TGCGCCAGCAGCCCTGCTCTAGCGGTAAACTACGAGCAGTACTTC. The chain links TRBV10-2 to TRBJ2-7; 7 bases fit TRBD2. V gave up 6 bases and J gave up 3 bases; unmatched junction bases: 11. CDR3 size: 15 residues. In germline, CDR1 is WSHSY, CDR2 SAAADI.

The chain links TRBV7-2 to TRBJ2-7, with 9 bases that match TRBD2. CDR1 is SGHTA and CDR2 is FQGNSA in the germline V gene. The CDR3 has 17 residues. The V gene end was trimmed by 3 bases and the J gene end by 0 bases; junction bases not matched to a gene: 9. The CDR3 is CASSLGSGSRSSYEQYF. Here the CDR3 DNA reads TGTGCCAGCAGCTTGGGTAGCGGGAGTAGGAGCTCCTACGAGCAGTACTTC.

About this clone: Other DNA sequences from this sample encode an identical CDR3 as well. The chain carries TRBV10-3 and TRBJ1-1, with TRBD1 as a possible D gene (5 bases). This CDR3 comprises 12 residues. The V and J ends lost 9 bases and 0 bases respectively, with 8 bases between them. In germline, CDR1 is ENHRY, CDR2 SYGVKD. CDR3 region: CAIRGLNTEAFF. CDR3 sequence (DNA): TGTGCCATAAGGGGACTGAACACTGAAGCTTTCTTT.

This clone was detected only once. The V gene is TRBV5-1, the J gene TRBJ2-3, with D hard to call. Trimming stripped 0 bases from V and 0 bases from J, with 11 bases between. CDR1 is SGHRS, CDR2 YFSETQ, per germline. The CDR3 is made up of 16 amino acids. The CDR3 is CASSLVAEPSTDTQYF. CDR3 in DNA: TGCGCCAGCAGCTTGGTGGCTGAACCTAGCACAGATACGCAGTATTTT.

The CDR3 sequence: CASSRQGSKGNYGYTF. The DNA of the CDR3 is TGTGCCAGCAGTCGACAGGGGAGTAAAGGAAACTATGGCTACACCTTC. J is TRBJ1-2 and V is TRBV28, with 8 bases that match TRBD1. This CDR3 has 16 amino acids. Germline CDR1 reads MDHEN; CDR2 reads SYDVKM. Trimming removed 5 bases from V and 2 bases from J; junction bases left unmatched: 10.

The CDR3 sequence is CASSFMTGSYTDTQYF. Here the CDR3 DNA reads TGTGCCAGCAGCTTTATGACAGGGTCCTACACAGATACGCAGTATTTT. The V gene is TRBV5-4, the J gene TRBJ2-3; 7 bases are a match to TRBD1. This CDR3 contains 16 residues. The germline CDR1 and CDR2 sequences are SGHNT and YYREEE (reference sequence). The V and J ends lost 2 bases and 2 bases, in that order; junction bases with no gene match: 8. Looking up the rest from reference TRBV5-4 and TRBJ2-3 gives the full variable domain: ETGVTQSPTHLIKTRGQQVTLRCSSQSGHNTVSWYQQALGQGPQFIFQYYREEENGRGNFPPRFSGLQFPNYSSELNVNALELDDSALYLCASSFMTGSYTDTQYFGPGTRLTVL.

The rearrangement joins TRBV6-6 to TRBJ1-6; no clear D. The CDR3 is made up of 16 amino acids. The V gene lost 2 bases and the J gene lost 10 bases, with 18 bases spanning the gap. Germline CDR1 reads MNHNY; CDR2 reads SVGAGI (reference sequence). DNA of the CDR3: TGTGCCAGCAGTTACGAAGGAATCGACTCGGGGTCACCCCTCCACTTT. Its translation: CASSYEGIDSGSPLHF.

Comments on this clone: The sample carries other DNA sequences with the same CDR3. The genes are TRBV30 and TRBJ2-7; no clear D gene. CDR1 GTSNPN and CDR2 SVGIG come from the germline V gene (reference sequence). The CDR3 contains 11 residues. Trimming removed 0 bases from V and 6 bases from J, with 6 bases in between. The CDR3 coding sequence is TGTGCCTGGAGTGTACAGATCGAGCAGTACTTC. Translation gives CAWSVQIEQYF.